This T cell receptor (beta chain) was identified during a study of Ad26.COV2.S vaccination and SARS-CoV-2 variants. About the study: Into the muscle, Ad26.COV2.S was dosed once or twice, 56 days apart. Study conclusions and caveats: There was reportedly substantial breadth in spike-specific CD8+ and CD4+ T cell responses after vaccination.

Treatment of the sample: some 19 received Ad26.COV2.S at low or high dose, single or two shots; about 5 received placebo; per-sample allocation not given. The investigators took samples on day 63 after the first vaccine or placebo injection. The V end lost 5 bases, the J end lost 3 bases, and 13 bases lay between the germline ends. CDR3 length: 14 amino acids. Germline assignment: CDR1 SGHTA and CDR2 FQGNSA. On this clone itself: Antigen: not known.

Repertoires were generated with immunoSEQ multiplex PCR, while TCRdb's copy carries only in-frame clones and drops some. The sample consists of around 340,000 clones, 65% to 90% of them appearing once. The clonotype originates from a person aged 18-60 years who received the Ad26.COV2.S COVID-19 vaccine or a placebo. The source material was peripheral blood, sampled in a trial of Ad26.COV2.S vaccine versus placebo. The V and J genes are TRBV7-2 and TRBJ1-1; the D gene is possibly TRBD1 (5 bases). The DNA for the CDR3 is TGTGCCAGCAGCGCCCGGGTGGGGGACACTGAAGCTTTCTTT. This codes for CASSARVGDTEAFF.